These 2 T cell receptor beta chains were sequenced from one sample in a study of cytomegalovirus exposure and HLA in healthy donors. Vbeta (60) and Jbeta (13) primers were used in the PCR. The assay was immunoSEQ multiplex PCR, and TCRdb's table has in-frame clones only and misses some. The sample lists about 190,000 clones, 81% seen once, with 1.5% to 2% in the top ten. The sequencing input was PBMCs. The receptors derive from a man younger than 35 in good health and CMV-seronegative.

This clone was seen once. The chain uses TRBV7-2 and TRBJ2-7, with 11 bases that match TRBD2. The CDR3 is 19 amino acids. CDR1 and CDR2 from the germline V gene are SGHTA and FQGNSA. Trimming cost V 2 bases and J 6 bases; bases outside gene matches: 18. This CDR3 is CASSLTPSLPLAGGREQYF. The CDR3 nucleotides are TGTGCCAGCAGCTTAACCCCCTCCCTGCCCCTAGCGGGGGGACGCGAGCAGTACTTC.

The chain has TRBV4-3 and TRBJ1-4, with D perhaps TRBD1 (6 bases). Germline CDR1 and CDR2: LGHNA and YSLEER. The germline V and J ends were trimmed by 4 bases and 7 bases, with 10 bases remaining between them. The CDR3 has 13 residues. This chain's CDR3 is CASSRQEGEKLFF. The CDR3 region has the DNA TGCGCCAGCAGCCGACAGGAAGGTGAAAAACTGTTTTTT.